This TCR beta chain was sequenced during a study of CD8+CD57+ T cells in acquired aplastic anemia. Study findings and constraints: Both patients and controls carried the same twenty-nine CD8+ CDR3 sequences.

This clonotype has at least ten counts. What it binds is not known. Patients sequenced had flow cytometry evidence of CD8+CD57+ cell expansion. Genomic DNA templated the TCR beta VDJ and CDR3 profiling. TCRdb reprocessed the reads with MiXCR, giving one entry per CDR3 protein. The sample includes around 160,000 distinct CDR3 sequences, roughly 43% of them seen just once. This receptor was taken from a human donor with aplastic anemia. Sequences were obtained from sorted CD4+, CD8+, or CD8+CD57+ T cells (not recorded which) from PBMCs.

DNA for the CDR3: TGTGCCAGCAGGGGGGCAGGGGCCCTGAACACTGAAGCTTTCTTT. Amino acids: CASRGAGALNTEAFF. V usage is TRBV6-1 and J usage is TRBJ1-1; tentative D call: TRBD1 (6 bases). The germline V gene has CDR1 MNHNS and CDR2 SASEGT. V was cut by 6 bases and J by 0 bases, with 14 bases left in between. The CDR3 has 15 residues.